This is a list of T cell receptor beta chains from one sample in a study of T-cell memory formation after mild COVID-19. TCRdb re-derived calls from the 5' RACE reads in MiXCR, one entry per CDR3 protein. The sample records about 350,000 distinct CDR3 sequences, roughly 13% being singletons. Sequenced sample: PBMCs or a T cell subset sorted from them (not recorded which). The origin of the receptors is a man aged 18 to 29 who had mild COVID-19 (a few samples of this study predate the infection). Cell type and time point are not known. Each CDR3 is given with its conserved first and last residue. The D gene is left open where the match is weak. Expanded clones are given a class, and other clones once, few, many or no size at all.

size	V	J	D	CDR3	DNA
.	TRBV20-1	TRBJ1-1	.	CSADARQMNTEAFF	TGCAGTGCTGACGCCCGCCAGATGAACACTGAAGCTTTCTTT
.	TRBV6-6	TRBJ2-2	.	CASSYSLTGELFF	TGTGCCAGCAGTTACTCGCTCACCGGGGAGCTGTTTTTT
.	TRBV4-3	TRBJ2-3	TRBD2	CASSQDGTSGGNTQYF	TGCGCCAGCAGCCAAGATGGGACTAGCGGGGGGAATACGCAGTATTTT
.	TRBV11-2	TRBJ1-2	.	CASSLGPTPGYGYTF	TGTGCCAGCAGCTTAGGCCCAACTCCTGGCTATGGCTACACCTTC
many	TRBV5-1	TRBJ2-2	.	CASSPGMNTGELFFF	.
.	TRBV25-1	TRBJ1-5	.	CASSESGSQPQHF	TGTGCCAGCAGTGAATCGGGAAGTCAGCCCCAGCATTTT
.	TRBV4-3	TRBJ2-3	TRBD2	CASSGRLAGDGTDTQYF	TGCGCCAGCAGCGGACGACTAGCGGGGGACGGCACAGATACGCAGTATTTT
.	TRBV12-3/TRBV12-4	TRBJ1-5	.	CASSLLYSNQPQHF	TGTGCCAGCAGTTTATTGTATAGCAATCAGCCCCAGCATTTT
few	TRBV5-1	TRBJ2-5	.	CASSRQTGQETQYF	TGCGCCAGCAGCCGGCAGACAGGTCAAGAGACCCAGTACTTC
few	TRBV3-1	TRBJ2-7	.	CASSQDGSSSYEQYF	TGTGCCAGCAGCCAAGATGGGAGCAGTTCCTACGAGCAGTACTTC
few	TRBV6-6	TRBJ2-1	TRBD1	CASSYSGGEINEQFF	TGTGCCAGCAGTTACTCAGGGGGCGAAATTAATGAGCAGTTCTTC
.	TRBV7-2	TRBJ1-6	.	CASSLATGLNSPLHF	TGTGCCAGCAGCTTAGCTACAGGGCTAAATTCACCCCTCCACTTT
.	TRBV7-9	TRBJ1-3	TRBD1	CASSSRQGSSGNTIYF	TGTGCCAGCAGCTCCCGACAGGGGTCCTCTGGAAACACCATATATTTT
few	TRBV4-1	TRBJ2-1	.	CASSQDSRGWVDEQFF	TGCGCCAGCAGCCAAGACTCCAGGGGATGGGTCGATGAGCAGTTCTTC
.	TRBV5-4	TRBJ1-1	.	CASSLQLGTQGSPSF	TGTGCCAGCAGCTTGCAGTTAGGGACCCAAGGAAGCCCATCCTTT
few	TRBV2	TRBJ1-2	.	CASSAQGFGFYTF	TGTGCCAGCAGCGCACAGGGTTTTGGGTTCTACACCTTC
many	TRBV7-6	TRBJ2-7	.	CATSPVQTYEQYF	TGTGCCACCTCCCCGGTACAGACCTACGAGCAGTACTTC
few	TRBV5-5	TRBJ1-2	TRBD1	CASSLDPTGSYGYTF	TGTGCCAGCAGCTTGGACCCGACAGGGTCCTATGGCTACACCTTC
few	TRBV15	TRBJ1-5	.	CATSGDPNQPQHF	TGTGCCACCAGCGGGGACCCTAATCAGCCCCAGCATTTT
.	TRBV4-1	TRBJ1-1	.	CAAGEGGHTEAFF	TGCGCCGCGGGGGAAGGGGGGCACACTGAAGCTTTCTTT
many	TRBV5-1	TRBJ2-3	TRBD2	CASSPLLAGGPSTDTQYF	TGCGCCAGCAGCCCCCTTCTAGCGGGGGGGCCTAGCACAGATACGCAGTATTTT
few	TRBV5-1	TRBJ2-1	.	CASSLAVSEYNEQFF	TGCGCCAGCAGCTTGGCGGTTAGCGAATACAATGAGCAGTTCTTC
few	TRBV20-1	TRBJ1-4	.	CSASGQGNEKLFF	TGCAGTGCTAGTGGGCAGGGGAACGAAAAACTGTTTTTT
.	TRBV25-1	TRBJ1-1	.	CASSEYWGNTEAFF	TGTGCCAGCAGTGAATATTGGGGGAACACTGAAGCTTTCTTT
.	TRBV7-9	TRBJ2-7	.	CASSLRRDNHEQYF	TGTGCCAGCAGCTTACGCCGGGACAACCACGAGCAGTACTTC
few	TRBV23-1	TRBJ2-1	TRBD1	CASTDRGQGYNEQFF	TGCGCCAGCACCGACAGGGGACAGGGTTACAATGAGCAGTTCTTC